Listed below are T cell receptor beta chains from one sample, sequenced in a study of beta chain features in type 1 diabetes. Libraries were prepared by immunoSEQ multiplex PCR; TCRdb keeps only in-frame clonotypes and omits some of them. The repertoire has hundreds of thousands of clones, over 12% of them found once; the top ten carry roughly 0.04%. The source material was naive CD4+ T cells from blood. The receptors were sampled from a man aged 18 to 29 with type 1 diabetes. Both conserved end residues are part of each CDR3. D genes are given only for firm matches. Only some rows state a clone size, as once, few, many or a class for expanded clones.

size	D	V	J	CDR3	DNA
few	TRBD1	TRBV29-1	TRBJ1-4	CSVSPDRVEKLFF	TGCAGCGTTTCCCCGGACAGGGTTGAAAAACTGTTTTTT
few	.	TRBV7-6	TRBJ1-1	CASSLVSSEAFF	TGTGCCAGCAGCTTAGTATCCAGTGAAGCTTTCTTT
.	.	TRBV7-3	TRBJ2-3	CASSLTVTGIDTQYF	TGTGCCAGCAGCTTAACAGTAACAGGGATAGATACGCAGTATTTT
few	.	TRBV6-6	TRBJ1-2	CASSAGRSYGYTF	TGTGCCAGCAGCGCCGGACGTAGCTATGGCTACACCTTC
.	.	TRBV6-1	TRBJ2-1	CASRESLNEQFF	TGTGCCAGCCGTGAAAGCTTGAATGAGCAGTTCTTC
.	TRBD1	TRBV6-6	TRBJ1-6	CASSYGTGVSDSPLHF	TGTGCCAGCAGTTACGGGACAGGGGTTTCCGATTCACCCCTCCACTTT
.	TRBD2	TRBV6-6	TRBJ2-7	CASRPSGGPSYEQYF	TGTGCCAGCAGGCCGAGCGGGGGGCCCTCCTACGAGCAGTACTTC
.	.	TRBV7-3	TRBJ2-3	CASSPGTPPTDTQYF	TGTGCCAGCAGCCCCGGGACTCCCCCAACAGATACGCAGTATTTT
few	.	TRBV30	TRBJ1-1	CAGGGPEAFF	TGTGCCGGGGGGGGTCCTGAAGCTTTCTTT
.	.	TRBV9	TRBJ2-3	CASSPGFSTDTQYF	TGTGCCAGCAGCCCAGGCTTCTCCACAGATACGCAGTATTTT
.	.	TRBV2	TRBJ1-1	CASSLGLRGDTEAFF	TGTGCCAGCAGTCTAGGGCTAAGGGGGGACACTGAAGCTTTCTTT
few	.	TRBV5-4	TRBJ1-1	CASSPEGGRNTEAFF	TGTGCCAGCAGCCCCGAGGGGGGCCGGAACACTGAAGCTTTCTTT
.	.	TRBV19	TRBJ2-7	CASGAQDTRYEQYF	TGTGCCAGTGGCGCACAGGACACCCGCTACGAGCAGTACTTC
.	TRBD2	TRBV27	TRBJ2-1	CASQPRGGLGLGEQFF	TGTGCCAGCCAACCGCGGGGAGGACTAGGATTAGGTGAGCAGTTCTTC
few	.	TRBV2	TRBJ2-7	CASRDRTYEQYF	TGTGCCAGCAGGGACAGAACCTACGAGCAGTACTTC
.	TRBD1	TRBV5-1	TRBJ2-7	CASSRGQDYEQYF	TGCGCCAGCAGCCGGGGACAGGACTACGAGCAGTACTTC
.	TRBD2	TRBV2	TRBJ2-3	CASMREASTDTQYF	TGTGCCAGCATGCGGGAGGCGAGCACAGATACGCAGTATTTT
.	TRBD2	TRBV28	TRBJ2-5	CASRGAGEYQETQYF	TGTGCCAGCAGGGGAGCGGGGGAATACCAAGAGACCCAGTACTTC
.	.	TRBV5-1	TRBJ2-1	CASSLAFTDNEQFF	TGCGCCAGCAGCTTGGCCTTTACTGACAATGAGCAGTTCTTC
.	TRBD2	TRBV7-9	TRBJ2-1	CASIERGYSYNEQFF	TGTGCCAGCATCGAGCGGGGCTACTCCTACAATGAGCAGTTCTTC
.	.	TRBV4-1	TRBJ2-1	CASSQERGPYNEQFF	TGCGCCAGCAGCCAAGAACGGGGGCCTTACAATGAGCAGTTCTTC
.	.	TRBV7-2	TRBJ2-2	CASSFTGELFF	TGTGCCAGCAGCTTCACCGGGGAGCTGTTTTTT
.	.	TRBV4-2	TRBJ1-1	CASSQERGSEAFF	TGTGCCAGCAGCCAAGAAAGAGGGTCTGAAGCTTTCTTT
.	.	TRBV7-9	TRBJ2-7	CASSSHSYEQYF	TGTGCCAGCAGCAGCCACTCCTACGAGCAGTACTTC
.	.	TRBV2	TRBJ2-3	CASSRQTTDTQYF	TGTGCCAGCAGTAGACAGACCACAGATACGCAGTATTTT
few	.	TRBV7-2	TRBJ2-1	CASSQAGTSPNEQFF	TGTGCCAGCAGCCAAGCCGGGACTTCACCCAATGAGCAGTTCTTC
few	TRBD1	TRBV10-3	TRBJ2-1	CAISESGQGAWNEQFF	TGTGCCATCAGTGAGTCGGGACAGGGGGCTTGGAATGAGCAGTTCTTC
few	.	TRBV7-9	TRBJ1-2	CASSLGSFGLRGYTF	TGTGCCAGCAGCTTAGGATCGTTTGGTTTGAGAGGCTACACCTTC
few	.	TRBV5-4	TRBJ2-2	CASSSNTGELFF	TGTGCCAGCAGCTCTAACACCGGGGAGCTGTTTTTT
.	TRBD1	TRBV28	TRBJ1-5	CASNPSGQASLQPQHF	TGTGCCAGCAACCCGTCAGGACAGGCATCCCTTCAGCCCCAGCATTTT
few	TRBD2	TRBV5-1	TRBJ2-5	CASSLPAGQETQYF	TGCGCCAGCAGCTTGCCAGCGGGGCAAGAGACCCAGTACTTC
.	.	TRBV4-1	TRBJ2-6	CASSQDKGLSGANVLTF	TGCGCCAGCAGCCAAGATAAGGGGCTCTCTGGGGCCAACGTCCTGACTTTC
many	.	TRBV29-1	TRBJ2-7	CSPRGGSPGNEQYF	TGCAGCCCCCGAGGGGGGTCTCCCGGTAACGAGCAGTACTTC
few	.	TRBV9	TRBJ2-1	CASSPIVAPNEQFF	TGTGCCAGCAGCCCTATTGTTGCCCCCAATGAGCAGTTCTTC
few	.	TRBV2	TRBJ1-2	CASSVTNYGYTF	TGTGCCAGCAGTGTGACTAACTATGGCTACACCTTC
.	.	TRBV6-5	TRBJ2-5	CASSYSDIQKTQYF	TGTGCCAGCAGTTACTCGGATATCCAGAAGACCCAGTACTTC